Detailed here is one T cell receptor (beta chain). Its antigen remains unknown. Clones were read by immunoSEQ multiplex PCR, and TCRdb kept only the in-frame ones, dropping some. Of 120,000 to 150,000 clones in the sample, approximately 93% were seen once. The data were taken from a study of cytomegalovirus exposure and HLA in healthy donors. Across the whole study: It was reported in a later analysis that the 100 to 150 validation repertoires used the same platform as the roughly 670 first-cohort repertoires. Study-wide results and limits: It was reported that the classifier diagnosed cytomegalovirus status with high specificity and sensitivity in both the original and validation cohorts. The study listed roughly 160 cytomegalovirus-associated TCR beta chains.

From germline, CDR1 is SGHNT and CDR2 YENEEA. Trimming took off 4 bases at V and 2 bases at J, with 6 bases between the two ends. The CDR3 has 13 amino acids. Material: PBMCs. The origin of this receptor is a young man in good health and CMV-seronegative. The genes are TRBV11-3 and TRBJ2-4; D not resolved. CDR3 bases: TGTGCCAGCAGCTCAGGTCCCAAAAACATTCAGTACTTC. It encodes CASSSGPKNIQYF. Drawing the rest from reference TRBV11-3 and TRBJ2-4, the complete variable domain is EAGVVQSPRYKIIEKKQPVAFWCNPISGHNTLYWYLQNLGQGPELLIRYENEEAVDDSQLPKDRFSAERLKGVDSTLKIQPAELGDSAVYLCASSSGPKNIQYFGAGTRLSVL.